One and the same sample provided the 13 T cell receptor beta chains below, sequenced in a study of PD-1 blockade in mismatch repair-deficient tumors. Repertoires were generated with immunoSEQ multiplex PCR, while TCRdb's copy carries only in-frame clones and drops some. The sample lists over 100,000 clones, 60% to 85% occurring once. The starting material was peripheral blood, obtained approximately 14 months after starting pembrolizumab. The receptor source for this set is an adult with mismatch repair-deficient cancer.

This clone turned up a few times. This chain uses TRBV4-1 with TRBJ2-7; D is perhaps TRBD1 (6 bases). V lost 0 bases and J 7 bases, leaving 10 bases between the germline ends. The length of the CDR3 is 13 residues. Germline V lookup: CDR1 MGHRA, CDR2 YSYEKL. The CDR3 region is CASSQDQGWEQYF. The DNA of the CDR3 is TGCGCCAGCAGCCAAGATCAGGGGTGGGAGCAGTACTTC.

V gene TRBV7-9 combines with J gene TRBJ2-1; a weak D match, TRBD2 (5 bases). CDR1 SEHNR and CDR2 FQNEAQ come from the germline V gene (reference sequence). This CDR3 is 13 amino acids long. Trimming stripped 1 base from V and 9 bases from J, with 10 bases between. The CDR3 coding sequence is TGTGCCAGCAGCTTAGGATGGGCGGGTGAGCAGTTCTTC. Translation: CASSLGWAGEQFF.

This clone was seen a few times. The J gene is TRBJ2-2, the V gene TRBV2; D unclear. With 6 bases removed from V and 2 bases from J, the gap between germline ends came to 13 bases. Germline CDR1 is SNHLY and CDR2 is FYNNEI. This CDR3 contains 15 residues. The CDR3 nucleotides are TGTGCCAGCAGGGCGATCAGCTTAAACACCGGGGAGCTGTTTTTT. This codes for CASRAISLNTGELFF.

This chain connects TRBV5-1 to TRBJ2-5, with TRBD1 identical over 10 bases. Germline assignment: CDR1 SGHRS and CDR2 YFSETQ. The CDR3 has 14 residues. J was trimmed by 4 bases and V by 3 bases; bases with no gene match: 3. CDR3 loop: CASSYRDRGETQYF. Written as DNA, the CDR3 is TGCGCCAGCAGCTACCGGGACAGGGGAGAGACCCAGTACTTC.

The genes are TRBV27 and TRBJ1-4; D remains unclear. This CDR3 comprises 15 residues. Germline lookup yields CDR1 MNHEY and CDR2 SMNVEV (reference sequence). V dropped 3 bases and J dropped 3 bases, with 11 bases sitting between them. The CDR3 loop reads CASSFRIGANEKLFF. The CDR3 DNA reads TGTGCCAGCAGTTTCCGAATCGGAGCTAATGAAAAACTGTTTTTT. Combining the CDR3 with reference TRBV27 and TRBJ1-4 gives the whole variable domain EAQVTQNPRYLITVTGKKLTVTCSQNMNHEYMSWYRQDPGLGLRQIYYSMNVEVTDKGDVPEGYKVSRKEKRNFPLILESPSPNQTSLYFCASSFRIGANEKLFFGSGTQLSVL.

CDR3: CASSFREVDTQYF. The CDR3 bases are TGTGCCAGCAGCTTCAGGGAAGTGGATACGCAGTATTTT. The chain joins TRBV11-2 to TRBJ2-3; perhaps TRBD1 as D (5 bases). V was clipped by 3 bases and J by 6 bases, with 10 bases between them. Germline V gene lookup returns CDR1 SGHAT and CDR2 FQNNGV. The CDR3 sequence is 13 residues long.

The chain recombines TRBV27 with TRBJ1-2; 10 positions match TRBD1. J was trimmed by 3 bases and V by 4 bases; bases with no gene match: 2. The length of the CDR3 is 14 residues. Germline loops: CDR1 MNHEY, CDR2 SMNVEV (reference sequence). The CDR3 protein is CASSSGTGDYGYTF. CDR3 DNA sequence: TGTGCCAGCAGTTCCGGGACAGGGGACTATGGCTACACCTTC.

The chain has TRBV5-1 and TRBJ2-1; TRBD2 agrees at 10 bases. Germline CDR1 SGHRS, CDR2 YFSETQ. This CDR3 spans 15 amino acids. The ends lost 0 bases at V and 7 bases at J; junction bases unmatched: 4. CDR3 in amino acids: CASSLEASGGNEQFF. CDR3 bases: TGCGCCAGCAGCTTGGAGGCTAGCGGGGGTAATGAGCAGTTCTTC.

Here the CDR3 reads CASQTGTSYEQYF. DNA for the CDR3: TGTGCCAGCCAGACAGGGACTTCCTACGAGCAGTACTTC. The rearrangement uses TRBV27 and TRBJ2-7; D perhaps matches TRBD1 (7 bases). The CDR3 contains 13 residues. Germline V CDR1 and CDR2: MNHEY, SMNVEV (reference sequence). V lost 8 bases and J lost 1, with 12 bases in between.

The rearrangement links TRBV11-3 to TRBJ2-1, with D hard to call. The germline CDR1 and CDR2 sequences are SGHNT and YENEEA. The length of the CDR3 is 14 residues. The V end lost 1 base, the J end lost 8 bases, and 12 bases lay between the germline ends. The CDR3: CASSLGAVSDEQFF. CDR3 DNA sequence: TGTGCCAGCAGCTTAGGCGCGGTCAGCGATGAGCAGTTCTTC.

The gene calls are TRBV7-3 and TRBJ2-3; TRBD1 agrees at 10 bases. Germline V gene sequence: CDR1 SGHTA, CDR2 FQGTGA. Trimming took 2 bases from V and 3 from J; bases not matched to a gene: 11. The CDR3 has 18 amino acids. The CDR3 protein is CASSLRPGGTGVTDTQYF. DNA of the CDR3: TGTGCCAGCAGCTTACGGCCGGGAGGGACAGGGGTGACAGATACGCAGTATTTT.

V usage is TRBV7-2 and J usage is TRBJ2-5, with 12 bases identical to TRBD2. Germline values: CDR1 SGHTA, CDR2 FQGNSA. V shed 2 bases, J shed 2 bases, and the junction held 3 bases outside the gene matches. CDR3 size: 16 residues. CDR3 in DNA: TGTGCCAGCAGCTTACTGACTAGCGGGGGACAAGAGACCCAGTACTTC. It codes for CASSLLTSGGQETQYF.

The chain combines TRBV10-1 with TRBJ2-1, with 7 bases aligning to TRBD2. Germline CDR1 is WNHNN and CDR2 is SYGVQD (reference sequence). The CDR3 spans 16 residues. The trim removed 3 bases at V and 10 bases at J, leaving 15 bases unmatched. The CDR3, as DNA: TGCGCCAGCAGTGATAGGTCCGTGGGAGGGCCGCGGGAGCAGTTCTTC. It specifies CASSDRSVGGPREQFF.